The 12 T cell receptor beta chains in this list originate from one sample, sequenced in a study of beta chain features in type 1 diabetes. Every isolated RNA sample was fully reverse transcribed, so sequencing captured expressed TCRB transcripts. Only in-frame clones appear in the TCRdb table, and some are missing; sequencing was by immunoSEQ multiplex PCR. This table has 330,000 or so clones, approximately 14% appearing once. Sequenced: central memory CD4+ T cells from blood. These receptors were collected from a man aged 25 to 40 in good health.

J is TRBJ2-2 and V is TRBV28; 9 bases are shared with TRBD1. The CDR3 is made up of 15 amino acids. J lost 5 bases, V lost 3 bases, and 4 bases had no gene match. From germline, CDR1 is MDHEN and CDR2 SYDVKM. CDR3 coding DNA: TGTGCCAGCAGTTTGGGGACAGGGTGGACCGGGGAGCTGTTTTTT. The encoded protein is CASSLGTGWTGELFF.

Concerning this clone: A single base separates this from a much larger clone, so it may be a read error. The chain uses TRBV5-4 and TRBJ2-1; D is uncertain. Germline V gene data show CDR1 as SGHNT and CDR2 as YYREEE (reference sequence). The CDR3 spans 11 residues. CDR3 region: CASSSNNEQFF. CDR3 nucleotide sequence: TGTGCCAGCAGCTCCAACAATGAGCAGTTCTTC.

This rearrangement joins TRBV7-2 to TRBJ1-1, with D unresolved. The CDR3 has 12 residues. The V end lost 5 bases, the J end lost 7 bases, and 11 bases lay between the germline ends. Germline-derived CDR1 and CDR2 are SGHTA and FQGNSA. CDR3: CASSPQRNEAFF. In nucleotides, the CDR3 is TGTGCCAGCAGCCCTCAACGAAATGAAGCTTTCTTT.

A few counts support this clone. The J gene is TRBJ2-3, the V gene TRBV2; a possible D gene is TRBD1 (6 bases). This CDR3 is 14 amino acids long. In germline, CDR1 is SNHLY, CDR2 FYNNEI. Trimming removed 5 bases at V and 0 bases at J, with 9 bases between. The CDR3 spells CASSFRGSTDTQYF. The CDR3 DNA is TGTGCCAGCAGTTTCAGGGGAAGCACAGATACGCAGTATTTT.

The chain is built from TRBV6-5 and TRBJ1-2; no reliable D call. The CDR3 consists of 14 residues. The germline V and J ends were trimmed by 0 bases and 3 bases, with 8 bases remaining between them. Germline CDR1 MNHEY, CDR2 SVGAGI. The CDR3 bases are TGTGCCAGCAGTTACTCTTCTGGGCACTATGGCTACACCTTC. This encodes CASSYSSGHYGYTF.

This clone was counted a few times. The chain recombines TRBV25-1 with TRBJ2-7, with 7 bases fitting TRBD1. Germline trimming cut 8 bases from V and 6 bases from J; bases unmatched to any gene: 13. The CDR3 contains 14 residues. Germline V gene data show CDR1 as MGHDK and CDR2 as SYGVNS. CDR3 loop: CASGPGQYPSEQYF. DNA of the CDR3: TGTGCCAGCGGACCGGGACAGTACCCCTCCGAGCAGTACTTC.

This clone was picked up a small number of times. V gene TRBV11-2 combines with J gene TRBJ2-2; maybe TRBD1 (5 bases). CDR3 length: 14 residues. Germline CDR1 reads SGHAT; CDR2 reads FQNNGV. V dropped 1 base and J dropped 5 bases, with 8 bases sitting between them. The CDR3 region has the DNA TGTGCCAGCAGCTTAGTAGGGGCTACCGGGGAGCTGTTTTTT. This sequence encodes CASSLVGATGELFF.

The chain couples TRBV11-2 to TRBJ2-1, with TRBD1 as a possible D gene (6 bases). The CDR3 runs 15 residues. The germline CDR1 and CDR2 sequences are SGHAT and FQNNGV. The V end lost 2 bases, the J end lost 9 bases, and 17 bases lay between the germline ends. CDR3 sequence: CASSLKSMADSEQFF. The CDR3 DNA reads as TGTGCCAGCAGCTTAAAATCCATGGCGGACAGTGAGCAGTTCTTC.

This clone was seen more than once but under ten times. This chain links TRBV2 with TRBJ1-5, with 7 bases aligning to TRBD1. V lost 3 bases to trimming and J lost 5 bases; unmatched junction nucleotides: 7. The CDR3 length is 15 residues. The germline V gene encodes CDR1 SNHLY and CDR2 FYNNEI. This CDR3 reads CASSDRTGGDQPQHF. The DNA for the CDR3 is TGTGCCAGCAGTGACAGGACAGGAGGAGATCAGCCCCAGCATTTT.

This chain uses TRBV7-2 with TRBJ2-5; 10 bases are shared with TRBD2. V trimming: 4 bases; J trimming: 2 bases; junction bases outside the gene matches: 4. The CDR3 has 15 residues. Germline-derived CDR1 and CDR2 are SGHTA and FQGNSA. The CDR3 region is CASSSSGGMQETQYF. In DNA, the CDR3 is TGTGCCAGCAGCTCTAGCGGGGGTATGCAAGAGACCCAGTACTTC.

In the case of this clone: Relative to the germline gene, one junction end is altered; a read error may explain this. For the CDR3, the DNA is TGTGCCAGCAACCTAGCGGGGGGGCGGAAGGAGCAGTTCTTC. Protein product: CASNLAGGRKEQFF. The chain couples TRBV4-1 to TRBJ2-1; the match to TRBD2 covers 12 bases. The CDR3 loop spans 14 amino acids. Germline CDR1 is MGHRA and CDR2 is YSYEKL.

The chain links TRBV5-1 to TRBJ2-2, with a weak D call TRBD2 (6 bases). Germline V CDR1 and CDR2: SGHRS, YFSETQ. The V and J ends lost 5 bases and 4 bases respectively, with 12 bases between them. The length of the CDR3 is 14 residues. In DNA, the CDR3 is TGCGCCAGCAGTGAGGCGCGGGGCACCGGGGAGCTGTTTTTT. Translated: CASSEARGTGELFF. Full variable domain (outside the CDR3, taken from reference TRBV5-1 and TRBJ2-2): KAGVTQTPRYLIKTRGQQVTLSCSPISGHRSVSWYQQTPGQGLQFLFEYFSETQRNKGNFPGRFSGRQFSNSRSEMNVSTLELGDSALYLCASSEARGTGELFFGEGSRLTVL.